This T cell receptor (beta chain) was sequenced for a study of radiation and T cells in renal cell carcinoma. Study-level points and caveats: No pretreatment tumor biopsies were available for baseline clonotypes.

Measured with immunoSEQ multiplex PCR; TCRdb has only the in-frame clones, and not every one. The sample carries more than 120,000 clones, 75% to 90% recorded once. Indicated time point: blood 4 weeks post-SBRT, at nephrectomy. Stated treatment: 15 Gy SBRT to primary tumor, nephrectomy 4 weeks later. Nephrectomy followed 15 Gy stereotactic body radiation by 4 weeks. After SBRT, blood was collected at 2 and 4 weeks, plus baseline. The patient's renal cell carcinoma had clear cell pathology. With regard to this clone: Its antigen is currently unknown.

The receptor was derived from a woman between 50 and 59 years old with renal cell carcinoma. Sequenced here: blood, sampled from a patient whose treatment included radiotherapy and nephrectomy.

CDR3 nucleotides: TGTGCCAGCAGTGAGGGAGAAGCCAAAAACATTCAGTACTTC. It translates to CASSEGEAKNIQYF. The chain couples TRBV13 to TRBJ2-4; maybe TRBD2 (5 bases). The V end lost 6 bases, the J end lost 0 bases, and 9 bases lay between the germline ends. CDR3 length equals 14 residues. Germline V gene sequence: CDR1 PRHDT, CDR2 FYEKMQ (reference sequence).